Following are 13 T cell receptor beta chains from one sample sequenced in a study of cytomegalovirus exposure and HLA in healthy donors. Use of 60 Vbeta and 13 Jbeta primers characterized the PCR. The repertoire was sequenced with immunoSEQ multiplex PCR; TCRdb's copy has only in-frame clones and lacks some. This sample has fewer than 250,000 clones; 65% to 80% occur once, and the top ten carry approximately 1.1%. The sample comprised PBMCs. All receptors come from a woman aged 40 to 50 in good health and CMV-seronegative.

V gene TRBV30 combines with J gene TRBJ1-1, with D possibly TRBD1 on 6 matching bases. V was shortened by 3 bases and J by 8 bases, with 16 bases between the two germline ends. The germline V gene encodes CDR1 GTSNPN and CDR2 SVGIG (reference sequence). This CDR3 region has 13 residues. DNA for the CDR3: TGTGCCTGGAGATCAAATCTACAGGGAGAAGCTTTCTTT. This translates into CAWRSNLQGEAFF.

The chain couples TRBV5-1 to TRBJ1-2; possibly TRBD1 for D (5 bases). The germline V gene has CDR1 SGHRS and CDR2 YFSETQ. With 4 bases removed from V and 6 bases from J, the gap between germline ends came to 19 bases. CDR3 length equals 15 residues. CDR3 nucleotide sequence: TGCGCCAGCAGCGCGGCGGGACCAACATTTGATGGCTACACCTTC. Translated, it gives CASSAAGPTFDGYTF.

CDR3 in DNA: TGTGCCAGTACCTCGGACTACCCTCGGTTCGAGCAGTACTTC. Translation gives CASTSDYPRFEQYF. The gene calls are TRBV19 and TRBJ2-7; TRBD2 might be the D (6 bases). The CDR3 consists of 14 residues. V gave up 7 bases and J gave up 6 bases, with 19 bases separating them. CDR1 is LNHDA and CDR2 is SQIVND in the germline V gene (reference sequence).

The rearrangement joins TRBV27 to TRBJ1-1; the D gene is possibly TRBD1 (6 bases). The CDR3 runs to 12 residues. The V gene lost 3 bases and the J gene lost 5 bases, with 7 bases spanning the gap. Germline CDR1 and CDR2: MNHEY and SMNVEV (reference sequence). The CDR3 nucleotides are TGTGCCAGCAGTTTCAGGGGAACTGAAGCTTTCTTT. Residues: CASSFRGTEAFF.

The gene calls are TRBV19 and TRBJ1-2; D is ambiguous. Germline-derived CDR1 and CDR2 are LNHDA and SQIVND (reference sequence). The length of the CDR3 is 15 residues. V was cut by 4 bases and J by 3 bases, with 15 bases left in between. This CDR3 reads CASSTLGISDYGYTF. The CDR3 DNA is TGTGCCAGTAGTACACTCGGGATATCTGACTATGGCTACACCTTC.

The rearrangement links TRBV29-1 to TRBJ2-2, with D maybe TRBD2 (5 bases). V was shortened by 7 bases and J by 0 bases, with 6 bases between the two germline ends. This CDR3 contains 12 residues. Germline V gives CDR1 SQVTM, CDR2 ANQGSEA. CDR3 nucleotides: TGCAGCGCGAGGGCGAACACCGGGGAGCTGTTTTTT. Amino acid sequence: CSARANTGELFF.

Here the CDR3 reads CASSPSETQYF. As DNA, the CDR3 is TGTGCCAGCTCACCCTCGGAGACCCAGTACTTC. J is TRBJ2-5 and V is TRBV18; no clear D gene. The CDR3 runs 11 residues. Per germline, CDR1 KGHSH and CDR2 LQKENI. V lost 3 bases and J 5 bases, leaving 4 bases between the germline ends.

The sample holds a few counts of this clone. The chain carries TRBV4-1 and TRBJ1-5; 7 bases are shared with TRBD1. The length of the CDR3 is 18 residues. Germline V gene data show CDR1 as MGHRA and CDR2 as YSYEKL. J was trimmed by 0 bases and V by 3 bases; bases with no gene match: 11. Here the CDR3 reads CASSHGTATQYSNQPQHF. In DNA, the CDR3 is TGCGCCAGCAGCCACGGGACAGCGACGCAATATAGCAATCAGCCCCAGCATTTT.

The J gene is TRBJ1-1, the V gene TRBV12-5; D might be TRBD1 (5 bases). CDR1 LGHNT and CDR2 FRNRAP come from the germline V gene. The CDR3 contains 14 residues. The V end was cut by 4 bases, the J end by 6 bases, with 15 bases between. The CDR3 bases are TGTGCTAGTGGTTGGGGCGAGGTAGGGGCTGAAGCTTTCTTT. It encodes CASGWGEVGAEAFF.

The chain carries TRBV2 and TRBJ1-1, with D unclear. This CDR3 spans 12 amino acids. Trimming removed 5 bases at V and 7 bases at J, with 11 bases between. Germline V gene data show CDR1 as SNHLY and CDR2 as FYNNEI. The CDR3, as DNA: TGTGCCAGCAGTTCTTTTGTGTATGAAGCTTTCTTT. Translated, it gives CASSSFVYEAFF.

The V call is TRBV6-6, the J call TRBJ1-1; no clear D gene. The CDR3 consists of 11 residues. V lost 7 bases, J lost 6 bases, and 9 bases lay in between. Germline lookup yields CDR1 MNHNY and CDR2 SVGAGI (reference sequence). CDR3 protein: CASNRGAEAFF. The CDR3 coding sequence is TGTGCCAGCAATAGAGGCGCTGAAGCTTTCTTT.

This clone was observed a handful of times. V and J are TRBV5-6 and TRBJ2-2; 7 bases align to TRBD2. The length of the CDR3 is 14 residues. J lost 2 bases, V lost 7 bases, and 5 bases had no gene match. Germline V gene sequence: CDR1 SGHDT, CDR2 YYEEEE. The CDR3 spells CASPREENTGELFF. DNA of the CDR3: TGTGCCAGCCCCCGGGAGGAAAACACCGGGGAGCTGTTTTTT. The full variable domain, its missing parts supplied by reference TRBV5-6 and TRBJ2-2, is DAGVTQSPTHLIKTRGQQVTLRCSPKSGHDTVSWYQQALGQGPQFIFQYYEEEERQRGNFPDRFSGHQFPNYSSELNVNALLLGDSALYLCASPREENTGELFFGEGSRLTVL.

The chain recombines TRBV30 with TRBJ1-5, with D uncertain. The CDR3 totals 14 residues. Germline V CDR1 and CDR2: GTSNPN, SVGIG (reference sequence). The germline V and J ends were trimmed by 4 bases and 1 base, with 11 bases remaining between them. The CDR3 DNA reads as TGTGCCTGGACCCTCGGGGTAAGCAATCAGCCCCAGCATTTT. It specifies CAWTLGVSNQPQHF.